This entry features one TCR beta chain sequence. As processed by the authors: Reference gene primers were amplified, and this amplification served to estimate nucleated cell counts. The protocol was immunoSEQ multiplex PCR, while the TCRdb copy is restricted to in-frame clones and leaves out a portion. That table supplies the V and J calls and clone size; D and trimming were determined from the DNA. The sample records under 200,000 clones, roughly 80% being singletons. The sample belongs to a study of blood T cell repertoires in COVID-19. As for the study in general: Researchers got acute and convalescent COVID-19 samples from the United States, Italy and Spain.

V was trimmed by 1 base and J by 8 bases, leaving 15 bases between them. The CDR3 contains 14 residues. Germline V lookup: CDR1 SGHRS, CDR2 YFSETQ. This sequence joins TRBV5-1 and TRBJ1-2, with D uncertain. The sequence was collected from a man between 60 and 75 years old with acute or convalescent COVID-19. Sequencing was done on a sample of peripheral blood. CDR3 bases: TGCGCCAGCAGCTTGTATGAGGGAACGAAAGGCTACACCTTC. It yields the protein CASSLYEGTKGYTF.